Listed here are 29 T cell receptor beta chains from one sample, sequenced in a study of blood T cell repertoires in COVID-19. Only in-frame clones appear in the TCRdb table, and some are missing; sequencing was by immunoSEQ multiplex PCR. The sample carries roughly 290,000 clones, approximately 92% recorded once. The sequencing sample was made of peripheral blood. The origin of the receptors is a woman aged 30 to 39 with COVID-19, enrolled during active disease.

The gene calls are TRBV4-3 and TRBJ1-4; unclear D gene. V was cut by 0 bases and J by 7 bases, with 6 bases left in between. CDR3 length equals 13 residues. Germline V lookup: CDR1 LGHNA, CDR2 YSLEER. In DNA, the CDR3 is TGCGCCAGCAGCCAAGATCGGGGTGAAAAACTGTTTTTT. Residues: CASSQDRGEKLFF.

This clone was recorded once. J is TRBJ2-5 and V is TRBV12-3 or TRBV12-4; D gene unclear. Trimming left V 5 bases short and J 5 bases short, with 9 bases between. The CDR3 is 12 amino acids. CDR3 amino acids: CASSLSRETQYF. CDR3 bases: TGTGCCAGCAGTCTGTCCCGGGAGACCCAGTACTTC.

V usage is TRBV5-5 and J usage is TRBJ2-2; D is uncertain. Looked up from germline, CDR1 is SGHKS and CDR2 is YYEKEE (reference sequence). V lost 1 base, J lost 7 bases, and 5 bases lay in between. The CDR3 consists of 12 residues. CDR3 loop: CASSLTVGELFF. In DNA form, the CDR3 reads TGTGCCAGCAGCTTGACGGTCGGGGAGCTGTTTTTT.

The rearrangement links TRBV5-1 to TRBJ1-1, with TRBD1 matching over 9 bases. Losses at the gene ends were 4 bases for V and 5 bases for J; bases not matched to a gene: 6. Germline lookup yields CDR1 SGHRS and CDR2 YFSETQ. The CDR3 contains 14 residues. The CDR3 here is CASSQGQGGTEAFF. CDR3 in DNA: TGCGCCAGCAGCCAGGGACAGGGCGGGACTGAAGCTTTCTTT.

The chain has TRBV28 and TRBJ2-7; weak D call: TRBD1 (5 bases). This CDR3 has 13 residues. Germline-derived CDR1 and CDR2 are MDHEN and SYDVKM. The germline V and J ends were trimmed by 8 bases and 0 bases, with 11 bases remaining between them. CDR3 sequence (DNA): TGTGCCAGCTTTGACAGCAACTCCTACGAGCAGTACTTC. Its translation: CASFDSNSYEQYF.

The V and J genes are TRBV30 and TRBJ1-1, with 8 bases identical to TRBD1. The CDR3 spans 10 residues. Losses at the gene ends were 7 bases for V and 10 bases for J; bases not matched to a gene: 5. Germline-derived CDR1 and CDR2 are GTSNPN and SVGIG (reference sequence). The CDR3 DNA reads TGTGCCTACAGGGGGGTAAGAGCTTTCTTT. Translated, it gives CAYRGVRAFF.

V gene TRBV4-3 combines with J gene TRBJ1-5, with D uncertain. Germline values: CDR1 LGHNA, CDR2 YSLEER. V was cut by 0 bases and J by 7 bases, with 13 bases left in between. The CDR3 sequence is 15 residues long. This chain's CDR3 is CASSQDRVGGQPQHF. The CDR3 coding sequence is TGCGCCAGCAGCCAAGATCGGGTGGGCGGGCAGCCCCAGCATTTT.

This clone was seen just once. The chain uses TRBV7-9 and TRBJ2-7, with D possibly being TRBD2 (5 bases). This CDR3 has 11 amino acids. The V end was cut by 4 bases, the J end by 6 bases, with 7 bases between. Germline loops: CDR1 SEHNR, CDR2 FQNEAQ (reference sequence). In DNA, the CDR3 is TGTGCCAGCAGCTCCGAGGGCGAGCAGTACTTC. It translates to CASSSEGEQYF.

V and J are TRBV30 and TRBJ2-1; D perhaps matches TRBD1 (7 bases). Looked up from germline, CDR1 is GTSNPN and CDR2 is SVGIG (reference sequence). This CDR3 is 14 amino acids long. The V and J ends lost 1 base and 8 bases respectively, with 15 bases between them. The CDR3 loop is CAWSAKGGGHEQFF. The CDR3 DNA sequence: TGTGCCTGGAGTGCTAAAGGAGGGGGCCATGAGCAGTTCTTC.

This clone was seen once. This chain uses TRBV5-5 with TRBJ1-5, with unresolved D. V was cut by 1 base and J by 1 base, with 6 bases left in between. There are 14 residues in the CDR3. Germline CDR1 is SGHKS and CDR2 is YYEKEE (reference sequence). The CDR3 region is CASSLLVSNQPQHF. DNA of the CDR3: TGTGCCAGCAGCTTGCTCGTAAGCAATCAGCCCCAGCATTTT.

The rearrangement joins TRBV5-4 to TRBJ2-1; the match to TRBD2 covers 9 bases. Germline V gene data show CDR1 as SGHNT and CDR2 as YYREEE (reference sequence). Germline trimming cut 3 bases from V and 8 bases from J; bases unmatched to any gene: 12. The CDR3 is 16 amino acids. The DNA for the CDR3 is TGTGCCAGCAGCTGGCCTAGCGGGGAACAAACGCATGAGCAGTTCTTC. It yields the protein CASSWPSGEQTHEQFF.

This chain uses TRBV5-4 with TRBJ1-4; 7 bases map to TRBD1. With V trimmed by 2 bases and J by 7 bases, 8 bases remained unmatched. Per germline, CDR1 SGHNT and CDR2 YYREEE (reference sequence). The CDR3 sequence is 15 residues long. The CDR3 DNA sequence: TGTGCCAGCAGCTTAACACAGGGGTTCGGTGAAAAACTGTTTTTT. As protein: CASSLTQGFGEKLFF. Supplemented by reference TRBV5-4 and TRBJ1-4, the full variable domain reads ETGVTQSPTHLIKTRGQQVTLRCSSQSGHNTVSWYQQALGQGPQFIFQYYREEENGRGNFPPRFSGLQFPNYSSELNVNALELDDSALYLCASSLTQGFGEKLFFGSGTQLSVL.

The chain has TRBV18 and TRBJ1-1; D gene ambiguous. Trimming cost V 4 bases and J 5 bases, with 14 bases left between them. Germline V gives CDR1 KGHSH, CDR2 LQKENI. CDR3 length: 14 amino acids. The CDR3 DNA is TGTGCCAGCTCACGTCCTGGGAGTGGGACTGAAGCTTTCTTT. It codes for CASSRPGSGTEAFF.

The CDR3 DNA follows: TGTGCCAGCAGTCCCGGGACTACTCCCACAGATACGCAGTATTTT. This translates into CASSPGTTPTDTQYF. The chain couples TRBV6-4 to TRBJ2-3, with 7 bases fitting TRBD2. Germline CDR1 MRHNA, CDR2 SNTAGT. The CDR3 runs 15 residues. J lost 2 bases, V lost 5 bases, and 7 bases had no gene match.

The rearrangement uses TRBV27 and TRBJ1-5; a weak D match, TRBD1 (5 bases). The V and J ends lost 4 bases and 9 bases respectively, with 10 bases between them. CDR3 size: 12 residues. Per germline, CDR1 MNHEY and CDR2 SMNVEV (reference sequence). The CDR3 DNA reads as TGTGCCAGCAGTTCCGGGACTCTGCCCCAGCATTTT. It yields the protein CASSSGTLPQHF.

The J gene is TRBJ1-2, the V gene TRBV4-3, with D perhaps TRBD1 (5 bases). V was pared by 0 bases and J by 2 bases, with 16 bases between. Germline values: CDR1 LGHNA, CDR2 YSLEER. The CDR3 consists of 17 residues. CDR3 amino acids: CASSQDVQAGLNYGYTF. The CDR3 coding sequence is TGCGCCAGCAGCCAAGATGTTCAGGCAGGGCTAAACTATGGCTACACCTTC.

CDR3 DNA sequence: TGTGCCAGCAGCTTGGCCCTGGCAGGGCTGAACACTGAAGCTTTCTTT. It yields the protein CASSLALAGLNTEAFF. V gene TRBV5-6 combines with J gene TRBJ1-1, with a tentative D call TRBD1 (5 bases). Germline V gene lookup returns CDR1 SGHDT and CDR2 YYEEEE. The V and J ends lost 0 bases and 0 bases respectively, with 12 bases between them. CDR3 length: 16 amino acids.

The rearrangement uses TRBV11-2 and TRBJ2-6; possible D gene TRBD2, 5 bases. The CDR3 sequence is 17 residues long. V was cut by 5 bases and J by 3 bases, with 17 bases left in between. Germline assignment: CDR1 SGHAT and CDR2 FQNNGV. CDR3: CASSPLGGPRGANVLTF. The CDR3 DNA follows: TGTGCCAGCAGCCCCCTTGGAGGTCCGCGTGGGGCCAACGTCCTGACTTTC.

V and J are TRBV3-1 (or the pseudogene TRBV3-2) and TRBJ1-1; perhaps TRBD1 as D (6 bases). V lost 1 base to trimming and J lost 4 bases, with 13 bases between them. Germline V gives CDR1 LGHDT, CDR2 YNNKEL (reference sequence). This CDR3 spans 15 amino acids. The CDR3 loop is CASSQAGGGGTEAFF. Written as DNA, the CDR3 is TGTGCCAGCAGCCAAGCTGGGGGCGGTGGCACTGAAGCTTTCTTT.

This chain links TRBV7-2 with TRBJ2-1, with TRBD2 identical over 7 bases. This CDR3 has 16 amino acids. Per the germline V gene, CDR1 is SGHTA and CDR2 is FQGNSA. V was clipped by 1 base and J by 3 bases; unmatched bases: 6. The CDR3 region has the DNA TGTGCCAGCAGCTTAGGTTCGGCGGGAGACTACAATGAGCAGTTCTTC. Translating gives CASSLGSAGDYNEQFF.

The chain couples TRBV19 to TRBJ1-6, with no clear D. Trimming cost V 3 bases and J 6 bases, with 15 bases left between them. CDR1 LNHDA and CDR2 SQIVND come from the germline V gene (reference sequence). This CDR3 spans 16 amino acids. The chain's CDR3 is CASSMGPRRSNSPLHF. CDR3 bases: TGTGCCAGTAGTATGGGCCCCCGGCGTTCTAATTCACCCCTCCACTTT. The complete variable domain, with remaining parts taken from reference TRBV19 and TRBJ1-6, reads DGGITQSPKYLFRKEGQNVTLSCEQNLNHDAMYWYRQDPGQGLRLIYYSQIVNDFQKGDIAEGYSVSREKKESFPLTVTSAQKNPTAFYLCASSMGPRRSNSPLHFGNGTRLTVT.

The chain joins TRBV10-3 to TRBJ1-3, with D maybe TRBD1 (6 bases). CDR1 and CDR2 (germline): ENHRY, SYGVKD. The CDR3 has 17 residues. V was cut by 5 bases and J by 0 bases, with 17 bases left in between. CDR3 residues: CAISPLDSHISGNTIYF. The DNA for the CDR3 is TGTGCCATCAGTCCCTTGGACAGTCACATCTCTGGAAACACCATATATTTT.

This rearrangement joins TRBV7-2 to TRBJ1-4; 7 bases match TRBD1. The CDR3 length is 15 residues. The germline V gene has CDR1 SGHTA and CDR2 FQGNSA. V trimming: 6 bases; J trimming: 0 bases; junction bases outside the gene matches: 4. The CDR3 is CASSSGTATNEKLFF. The CDR3, as DNA: TGTGCCAGCAGTTCCGGGACAGCAACTAATGAAAAACTGTTTTTT.

The chain carries TRBV19 and TRBJ2-2; TRBD2 agrees at 12 bases. The germline V gene encodes CDR1 LNHDA and CDR2 SQIVND (reference sequence). The CDR3 totals 18 residues. With 5 bases clipped from V and 0 bases from J, the junction kept 7 bases outside the gene matches. The CDR3 sequence: CASSEGLAGTANTGELFF. The CDR3 nucleotides read TGTGCCAGTAGTGAGGGACTAGCGGGCACCGCGAACACCGGGGAGCTGTTTTTT. Full variable domain (rest looked up from reference TRBV19 and TRBJ2-2): DGGITQSPKYLFRKEGQNVTLSCEQNLNHDAMYWYRQDPGQGLRLIYYSQIVNDFQKGDIAEGYSVSREKKESFPLTVTSAQKNPTAFYLCASSEGLAGTANTGELFFGEGSRLTVL.

This chain connects TRBV5-6 to TRBJ2-7; no definite D call. The CDR3 sequence is 13 residues long. Germline CDR1 SGHDT, CDR2 YYEEEE. The ends were cut back, 2 bases at V and 3 bases at J, with 9 bases in the middle. The CDR3 sequence: CASSFGTNYEQYF. The CDR3 DNA reads as TGTGCCAGCAGCTTTGGAACTAACTACGAGCAGTACTTC.

The chain carries TRBV24-1 and TRBJ2-2; D gene uncertain. V was pared by 4 bases and J by 2 bases, with 13 bases between. Germline CDR1 KGHDR, CDR2 SFDVKD. The length of the CDR3 is 16 residues. CDR3: CATSEIMPTNTGELFF. DNA of the CDR3: TGTGCCACCAGTGAGATAATGCCTACCAACACCGGGGAGCTGTTTTTT.

The J gene is TRBJ1-4, the V gene TRBV27, with 10 positions matching TRBD1. The germline gives CDR1 MNHEY, CDR2 SMNVEV (reference sequence). The CDR3 is made up of 14 amino acids. V was pared by 5 bases and J by 3 bases, with 0 bases of the junction left unmatched. The CDR3 loop reads CASSGQGANEKLFF. The CDR3 DNA reads TGTGCCAGCAGTGGACAGGGGGCTAATGAAAAACTGTTTTTT. The variable domain in full, with the rest retrieved from reference TRBV27 and TRBJ1-4, is EAQVTQNPRYLITVTGKKLTVTCSQNMNHEYMSWYRQDPGLGLRQIYYSMNVEVTDKGDVPEGYKVSRKEKRNFPLILESPSPNQTSLYFCASSGQGANEKLFFGSGTQLSVL.

This chain links TRBV4-1 with TRBJ1-5, with unresolved D. CDR3 size: 14 residues. Trimming took off 4 bases at V and 0 bases at J, with 7 bases between the two ends. CDR1 and CDR2 (germline): MGHRA, YSYEKL. The CDR3, as DNA: TGCGCCAGCAGCCCCTCACTTAGCAATCAGCCCCAGCATTTT. Protein: CASSPSLSNQPQHF.

The genes are TRBV29-1 and TRBJ2-1, with 13 bases fitting TRBD2. Germline CDR1 and CDR2: SQVTM and ANQGSEA. This CDR3 is 14 amino acids long. Trimming at V came to 5 bases and at J to 8 bases, leaving 6 bases not matched to a gene. The DNA for the CDR3 is TGCAGCGTTATGACTAGCGGGAGGTTCGATGAGCAGTTCTTC. Protein: CSVMTSGRFDEQFF.